The 7 T cell receptor beta chains below come from one sample, sequenced in a study of CD8 T cells in ankylosing spondylitis. One entry per CDR3 protein results from TCRdb running MiXCR on the 5' RACE reads. Of roughly 130,000 distinct CDR3 sequences in the sample, roughly an eighth were seen once. Sequenced material: blood, either unsorted or a sorted T cell fraction (not recorded which). The receptors originated from a female donor with ankylosing spondylitis or in good health (not recorded which).

This clonotype was detected many times. CDR3 coding DNA: TGCGCCAGCAGGGAGCGGAAGAGCACAGATACGCAGTATTTT. Amino acids: CASRERKSTDTQYF. V gene TRBV5-1 combines with J gene TRBJ2-3; the D gene is possibly TRBD2 (5 bases). V lost 5 bases to trimming and J lost 0 bases, with 10 bases between them. The CDR3 is made up of 14 amino acids. Per the germline V gene, CDR1 is SGHRS and CDR2 is YFSETQ.

As to this clonotype: This may be a read error, as it is one base from a much larger clone. The rearrangement links TRBV20-1 to TRBJ2-2; unclear D gene. The germline CDR1 and CDR2 sequences are DFQATT and SNEGSKA (reference sequence). CDR3 size: 15 residues. The CDR3 sequence: CSATGRNRNTEELFF. The CDR3 DNA reads TGCAGTGCCACGGGCCGGAATAGGAACACCGAGGAGCTGTTTTTT.

This clonotype was picked up many times. The CDR3 region is CASSLTGQGEDGMNTEAFF. CDR3 coding DNA: TGTGCCAGCAGCTTAACGGGACAGGGGGAAGATGGGATGAACACTGAAGCTTTCTTT. V and J are TRBV7-2 and TRBJ1-1; 11 bases map to TRBD1. Germline V gives CDR1 SGHTA, CDR2 FQGNSA. This CDR3 is 19 amino acids long. The junction had 11 bases not matched to a gene; V was cut back by 2 bases and J by 0 bases.

The V call is TRBV12-3 or TRBV12-4, the J call TRBJ1-3; no reliable D call. V was trimmed by 3 bases and J by 1 base, leaving 4 bases between them. The CDR3 spans 13 residues. CDR3 sequence reads: CASSLRSGNTIYF. The CDR3 DNA reads as TGTGCCAGCAGTTTGCGATCTGGAAACACCATATATTTT.

On this clonotype itself: At one end, the junction sequence differs from germline, possibly due to a read error. The chain links TRBV7-7 to TRBJ2-1; TRBD2 aligns across 8 bases. This CDR3 comprises 16 residues. In germline, CDR1 is SSHAT, CDR2 FNYEAQ (reference sequence). The CDR3 reads CASSLFGGGPNNEQFF. The CDR3 bases are TGTGCTAGCAGCTTATTCGGCGGGGGGCCAAACAATGAGCAGTTCTTC.

This rearrangement joins TRBV6-1 to TRBJ2-3; 15 bases match TRBD2. CDR1 is MNHNS and CDR2 is SASEGT in the germline V gene. With V trimmed by 8 bases and J by 2 bases, 14 bases remained unmatched. The CDR3 runs 19 residues. CDR3 sequence: CASGPLGLAGGFFTDTQYF. CDR3 nucleotides: TGTGCCAGCGGTCCCTTGGGACTAGCGGGGGGATTTTTCACAGATACGCAGTATTTT.

This clonotype was counted many times. The chain couples TRBV5-5 to TRBJ1-2; D unresolved. There are 12 residues in the CDR3. Germline CDR1 reads SGHKS; CDR2 reads YYEKEE (reference sequence). V was trimmed by 3 bases and J by 8 bases, leaving 11 bases between them. The CDR3 DNA reads as TGTGCCAGCAGCTCGGGATCCTCGGGCTACACCTTC. Translating it yields CASSSGSSGYTF. The variable domain in full, completed from reference TRBV5-5 and TRBJ1-2, reads DAGVTQSPTHLIKTRGQQVTLRCSPISGHKSVSWYQQVLGQGPQFIFQYYEKEERGRGNFPDRFSARQFPNYSSELNVNALLLGDSALYLCASSSGSSGYTFGSGTRLTVV.